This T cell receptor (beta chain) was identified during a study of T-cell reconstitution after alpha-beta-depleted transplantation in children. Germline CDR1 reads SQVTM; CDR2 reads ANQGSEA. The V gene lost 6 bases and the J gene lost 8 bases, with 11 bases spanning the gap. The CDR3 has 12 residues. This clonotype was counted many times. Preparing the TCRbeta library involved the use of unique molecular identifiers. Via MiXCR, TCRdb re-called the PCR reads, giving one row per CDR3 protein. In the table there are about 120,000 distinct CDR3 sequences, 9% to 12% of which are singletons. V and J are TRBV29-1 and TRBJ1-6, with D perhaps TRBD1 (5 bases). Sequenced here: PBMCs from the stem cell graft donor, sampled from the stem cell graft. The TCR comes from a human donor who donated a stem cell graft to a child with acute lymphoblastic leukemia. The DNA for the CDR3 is TGCAGCGTCGCAGTAGGGGATTCACCCCTCCACTTT. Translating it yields CSVAVGDSPLHF. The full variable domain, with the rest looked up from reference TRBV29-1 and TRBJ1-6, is SAVISQKPSRDICQRGTSLTIQCQVDSQVTMMFWYRQQPGQSLTLIATANQGSEATYESGFVIDKFPISRPNLTFSTLTVSNMSPEDSSIYLCSVAVGDSPLHFGNGTRLTVT.